This T cell receptor beta chain emerged from a study of T cell responses to AZD1222 COVID-19 vaccine. On this clone: Its cognate antigen is unknown.

Only in-frame clones appear in the TCRdb table, and some are missing; sequencing was by immunoSEQ multiplex PCR. The top ten clones hold around 4.7% of a sample with about 140,000 clones, around nine tenths of them seen once. Study-level points and caveats: The study identified only five to seven AZD1222 recipients as seropositive at baseline. Spike-specific TCR breadth and depth both grew after two AZD1222 doses. Donors were chiefly white British, with a greater number of females, and clonal diversity was perhaps underestimated.

V was clipped by 7 bases and J by 5 bases, with 14 bases between them. This CDR3 spans 13 amino acids. Per germline, CDR1 SNHLY and CDR2 FYNNEI. This TCR derives from an adult in good health. The chain employs TRBV2 and TRBJ2-5, with D tentatively TRBD2 (5 bases). Material: peripheral blood, obtained on day 0 of AZD1222 vaccination. The CDR3 DNA sequence: TGTGCCAGCATTGGACTCGACGGGGAGACCCAGTACTTC. The encoded protein is CASIGLDGETQYF.